The rows below give T cell receptor beta chains drawn from one sample of a study of cytomegalovirus exposure and HLA in healthy donors. Some clones are missing from TCRdb's copy, which holds only in-frame ones; the method was immunoSEQ multiplex PCR. The data hold around 200,000 clones, with around 83% observed a single time. Sample: PBMCs. These receptors were obtained from a girl aged 5 to 17 in good health and CMV-seronegative. Both conserved end residues are part of each CDR3.

CDR3	V	J
CASSPRGPNTEAFF	TRBV6-5	TRBJ1-1
CASSYRSGEAFF	TRBV2	TRBJ1-1
CASTGGIYNSPLHF	TRBV19	TRBJ1-6
CASRGGNQPQHF	TRBV28	TRBJ1-5
CASSIWTGGKTGELFF	TRBV19	TRBJ2-2
CASRPTGGANQPQHF	TRBV6-5	TRBJ1-5
CASSSTTGRASYNEQFF	TRBV5-1	TRBJ2-1
CASRLRAVRDLYTDTQYF	TRBV5-1	TRBJ2-3
CASSLDGSYEQYF	TRBV7-6	-
CASSPIQGGNTIYF	TRBV18	TRBJ1-3
CASSFPQTSGGLNTGELFF	TRBV5-6	TRBJ2-2
CASSDSLGSPLHF	TRBV6-4	TRBJ1-6
CASIKRGSADTQYF	TRBV27	TRBJ2-3
CASSLGDRVANYGYTF	TRBV5-1	TRBJ1-2
CASREGNQPQHF	TRBV10-2	TRBJ1-5
CASTQTGGDYQETQYF	TRBV28	TRBJ2-5
CASSQEFTGGNTIYF	TRBV4-2	TRBJ1-3
CASSVLGGGGSYNEQFF	TRBV9	TRBJ2-1
CASSSLPGHSPSGNTIYF	TRBV5-5	TRBJ1-3
CSVGVDRVTF	TRBV29-1	TRBJ1-2
CASSYIGYEQYF	TRBV7-2	TRBJ2-7
CASSPRDRDYGYTF	TRBV6-5	TRBJ1-2
CASSLGALRQGSYEQYF	TRBV7-2	TRBJ2-7
CASSLGDSLYEQYF	TRBV5-5	TRBJ2-7
CASSRWTGGGYGYTF	TRBV7-6	TRBJ1-2
CASSPVPPQETQYF	TRBV5-1	TRBJ2-5
CASRGTSGGAVDTQYF	TRBV19	TRBJ2-3
CASSYEGQSSDTQYF	TRBV6-5	TRBJ2-3
CASSVGLGNSYEQYF	TRBV9	TRBJ2-7
CASSEAGTVVTEAFF	TRBV6-1	TRBJ1-1
CASSLRPGQVRGGYTF	TRBV28	TRBJ1-2
CASSFPLTGRAVNTEAFF	TRBV7-9	TRBJ1-1